This T cell receptor beta chain emerged from a study of blood T cell repertoires in COVID-19. At the level of the study: T cells, B-cell-depleted T cells, or PBMCs supplied cDNA or gDNA.

Generated by immunoSEQ multiplex PCR, the TCRdb table keeps only in-frame clones and is missing some. In the table there are over 30,000 clones, around 90% of which are singletons. The CDR3 spans 14 residues. CDR1 is LGHDT and CDR2 is YNNKEL in the germline V gene (reference sequence). V lost 4 bases to trimming and J lost 9 bases; unmatched junction nucleotides: 9. The V and J genes are TRBV3-1 (or the pseudogene TRBV3-2) and TRBJ1-2, with TRBD1 matching 9 bases. This TCR was sampled from a man aged 65 to 79 with acute or convalescent COVID-19. Sample: peripheral blood. The CDR3 coding sequence is TGTGCCAGCAGCCTACGGACAGGGGTCGCGCGCTACACCTTC. Translation: CASSLRTGVARYTF.